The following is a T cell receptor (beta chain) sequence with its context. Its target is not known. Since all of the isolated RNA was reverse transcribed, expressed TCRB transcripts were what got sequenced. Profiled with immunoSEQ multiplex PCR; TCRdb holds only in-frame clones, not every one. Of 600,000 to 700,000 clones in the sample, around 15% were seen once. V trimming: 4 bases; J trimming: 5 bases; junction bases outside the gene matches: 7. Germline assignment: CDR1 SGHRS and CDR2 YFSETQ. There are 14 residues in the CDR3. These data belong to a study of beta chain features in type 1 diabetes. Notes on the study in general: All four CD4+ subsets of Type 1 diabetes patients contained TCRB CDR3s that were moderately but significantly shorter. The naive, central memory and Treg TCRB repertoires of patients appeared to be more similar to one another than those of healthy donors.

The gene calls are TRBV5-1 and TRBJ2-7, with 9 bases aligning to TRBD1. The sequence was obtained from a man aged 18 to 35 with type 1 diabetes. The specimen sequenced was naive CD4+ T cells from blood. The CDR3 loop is CASSPGQGGDEQYF. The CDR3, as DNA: TGCGCCAGCAGCCCGGGACAGGGTGGAGACGAGCAGTACTTC.